The 7 T cell receptor beta chains below come from one sample, sequenced in a study of radiotherapy plus CTLA-4 blockade in lung cancer. Data came from immunoSEQ multiplex PCR; TCRdb stores just in-frame clones and leaves some out. The table shows more than 75,000 clones, with under 85% occurring only once. Sample: peripheral blood, taken from a patient treated with radiotherapy plus ipilimumab. The source is a human donor with non-small cell lung cancer who had a partial response to radiotherapy plus ipilimumab. Some clones in this sample may be carry-over from other donors' samples.

The chain links TRBV14 to TRBJ1-1; D is perhaps TRBD1 (6 bases). CDR3 length: 13 residues. Trimming left V 0 bases short and J 10 bases short, with 12 bases between. Germline V gene data show CDR1 as SGHDN and CDR2 as FVKESK. CDR3 sequence reads: CASSQDRVGAAFF. For the CDR3, the DNA is TGTGCCAGCAGCCAAGATCGCGTGGGGGCAGCTTTCTTT.

The chain couples TRBV9 to TRBJ2-5; TRBD2 is a possible D gene (5 bases). Trimming removed 0 bases from V and 4 bases from J, with 10 bases in between. Germline loops: CDR1 SGDLS, CDR2 YYNGEE. The CDR3 covers 14 residues. CDR3 amino acids: CASSVGARGETQYF. Written as DNA, the CDR3 is TGTGCCAGCAGCGTAGGAGCACGGGGAGAGACCCAGTACTTC.

The V call is TRBV28, the J call TRBJ2-1, with TRBD1 matching over 12 bases. Germline CDR1 and CDR2: MDHEN and SYDVKM. The CDR3 contains 15 residues. The V segment lost 6 bases and the J segment 8 bases; nucleotides outside the gene matches: 8. The CDR3 DNA follows: TGTGCCAGCAGCCCTAGGGGGACAGGGGGCTATGAGCAGTTCTTC. Residues: CASSPRGTGGYEQFF.

The rearrangement uses TRBV5-1 and TRBJ2-7; D possibly corresponds to TRBD1 (6 bases). In germline, CDR1 is SGHRS, CDR2 YFSETQ. This CDR3 region has 14 residues. Trimming shortened V by 4 bases and J by 0 bases, and 11 bases separated the two germline ends. CDR3 DNA sequence: TGCGCCAGCAGCAAACAGGGATACTCCTACGAGCAGTACTTC. This codes for CASSKQGYSYEQYF.

This clone was recorded only once. The V gene is TRBV6-1, the J gene TRBJ2-4; 7 bases line up with TRBD2. From germline, CDR1 is MNHNS and CDR2 SASEGT. This CDR3 has 15 residues. V lost 1 base to trimming and J lost 2 bases; unmatched junction nucleotides: 2. The CDR3 reads CASSEGGRPKNIQYF. For the CDR3, the DNA is TGTGCCAGCAGTGAAGGCGGGAGACCCAAAAACATTCAGTACTTC.

V gene TRBV5-1 combines with J gene TRBJ1-1, with no clear D. The ends were cut back, 4 bases at V and 4 bases at J, with 20 bases in the middle. Germline CDR1 and CDR2: SGHRS and YFSETQ. This CDR3 contains 16 residues. In DNA form, the CDR3 reads TGCGCCAGCAGCCTACAACCCCACGGGGAAACCACTGAAGCTTTCTTT. Translated: CASSLQPHGETTEAFF. Based on the CDR3 plus reference TRBV5-1 and TRBJ1-1, the full variable domain is KAGVTQTPRYLIKTRGQQVTLSCSPISGHRSVSWYQQTPGQGLQFLFEYFSETQRNKGNFPGRFSGRQFSNSRSEMNVSTLELGDSALYLCASSLQPHGETTEAFFGQGTRLTVV.

V gene TRBV28 combines with J gene TRBJ1-5; 8 bases map to TRBD1. Germline CDR1 reads MDHEN; CDR2 reads SYDVKM. Unmatched junction bases numbered 13, after V lost 8 bases and J lost 7 bases. The CDR3 runs 15 residues. The CDR3 sequence: CASLRQGAVGQPQHF. CDR3 nucleotides: TGTGCCAGCCTGCGGCAGGGGGCCGTAGGGCAGCCCCAGCATTTT. Full variable domain (missing parts from reference TRBV28 and TRBJ1-5): DVKVTQSSRYLVKRTGEKVFLECVQDMDHENMFWYRQDPGLGLRLIYFSYDVKMKEKGDIPEGYSVSREKKERFSLILESASTNQTSMYLCASLRQGAVGQPQHFGDGTRLSIL.